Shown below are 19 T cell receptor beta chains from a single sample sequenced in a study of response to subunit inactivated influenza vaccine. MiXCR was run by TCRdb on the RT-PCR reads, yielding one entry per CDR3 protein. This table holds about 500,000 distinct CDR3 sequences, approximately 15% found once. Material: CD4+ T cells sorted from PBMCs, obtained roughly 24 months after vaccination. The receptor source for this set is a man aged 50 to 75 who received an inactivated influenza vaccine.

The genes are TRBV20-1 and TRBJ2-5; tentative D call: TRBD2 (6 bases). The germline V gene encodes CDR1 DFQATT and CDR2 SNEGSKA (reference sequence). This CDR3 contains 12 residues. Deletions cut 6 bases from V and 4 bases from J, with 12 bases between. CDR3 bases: TGCAGTGCCCAGGGACTTGGAGAGACCCAGTACTTC. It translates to CSAQGLGETQYF.

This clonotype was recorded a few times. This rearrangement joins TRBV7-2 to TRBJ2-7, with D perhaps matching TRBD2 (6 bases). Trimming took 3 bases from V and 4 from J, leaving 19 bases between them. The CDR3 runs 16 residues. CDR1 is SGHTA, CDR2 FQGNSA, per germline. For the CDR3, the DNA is TGTGCCAGCAGCTTGAATTCGGGACTTCCCCTGTACGAGCAGTACTTC. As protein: CASSLNSGLPLYEQYF.

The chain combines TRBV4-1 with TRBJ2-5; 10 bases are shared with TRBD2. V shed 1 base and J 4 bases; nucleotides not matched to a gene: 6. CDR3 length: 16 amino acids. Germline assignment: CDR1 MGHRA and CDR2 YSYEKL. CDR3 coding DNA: TGCGCCAGCAGCCAAGTGGTCCAGCGGGGGGGAGAGACCCAGTACTTC. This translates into CASSQVVQRGGETQYF.

CDR3 in amino acids: CASSLARNVDQPQHF. Here the CDR3 DNA reads TGTGCCAGCAGCTTGGCCAGGAACGTCGATCAGCCCCAGCATTTT. The V call is TRBV5-6, the J call TRBJ1-5; the D is unclear. This CDR3 has 15 amino acids. Germline V CDR1 and CDR2: SGHDT, YYEEEE. V lost 0 bases to trimming and J lost 5 bases, with 12 bases between them.

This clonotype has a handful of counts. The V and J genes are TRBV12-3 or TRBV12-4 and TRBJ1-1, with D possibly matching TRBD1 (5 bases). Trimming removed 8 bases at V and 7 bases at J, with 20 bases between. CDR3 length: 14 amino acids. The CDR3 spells CASAFGGMEVEAFF. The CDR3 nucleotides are TGTGCCAGCGCATTTGGGGGGATGGAAGTTGAAGCTTTCTTT.

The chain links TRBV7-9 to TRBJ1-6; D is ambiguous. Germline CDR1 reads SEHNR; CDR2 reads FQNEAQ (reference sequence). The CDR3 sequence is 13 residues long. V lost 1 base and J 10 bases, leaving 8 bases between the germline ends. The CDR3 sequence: CASSLGSGSPLHF. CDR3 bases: TGTGCCAGCAGCTTAGGGTCAGGCTCACCCCTCCACTTT.

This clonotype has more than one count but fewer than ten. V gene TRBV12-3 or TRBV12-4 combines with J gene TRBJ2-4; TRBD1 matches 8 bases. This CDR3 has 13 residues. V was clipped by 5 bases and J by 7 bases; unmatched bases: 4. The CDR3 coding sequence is TGTGCCAGCAGTCAGGGGGCTTTGAACATTCAGTACTTC. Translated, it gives CASSQGALNIQYF.

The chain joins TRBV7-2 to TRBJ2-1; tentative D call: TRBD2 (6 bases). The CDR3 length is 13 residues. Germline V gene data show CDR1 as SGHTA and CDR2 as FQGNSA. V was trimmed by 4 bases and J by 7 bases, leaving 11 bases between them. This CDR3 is CASSSGTRNEQFF. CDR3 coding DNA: TGTGCCAGCAGCTCAGGGACTCGAAATGAGCAGTTCTTC. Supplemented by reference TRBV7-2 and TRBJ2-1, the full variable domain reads GAGVSQSPSNKVTEKGKDVELRCDPISGHTALYWYRQSLGQGLEFLIYFQGNSAPDKSGLPSDRFSAERTGGSVSTLTIQRTQQEDSAVYLCASSSGTRNEQFFGPGTRLTVL.

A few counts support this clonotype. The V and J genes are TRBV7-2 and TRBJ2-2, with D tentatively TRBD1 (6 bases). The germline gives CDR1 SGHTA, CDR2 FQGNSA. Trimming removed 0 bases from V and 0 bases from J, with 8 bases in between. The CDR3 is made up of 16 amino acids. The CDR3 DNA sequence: TGTGCCAGCAGCTTAGCCGGGACAACGAACACCGGGGAGCTGTTTTTT. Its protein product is CASSLAGTTNTGELFF.

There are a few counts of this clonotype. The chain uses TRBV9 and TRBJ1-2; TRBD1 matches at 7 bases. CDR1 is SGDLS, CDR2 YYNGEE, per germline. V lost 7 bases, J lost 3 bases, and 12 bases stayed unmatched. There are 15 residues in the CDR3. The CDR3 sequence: CASASGQLKDYGYTF. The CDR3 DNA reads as TGTGCCAGCGCTTCGGGACAGTTAAAGGACTATGGCTACACCTTC.

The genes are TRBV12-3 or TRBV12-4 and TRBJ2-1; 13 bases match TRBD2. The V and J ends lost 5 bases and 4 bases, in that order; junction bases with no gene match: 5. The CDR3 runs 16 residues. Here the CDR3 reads CASSKLAGGSYNEQFF. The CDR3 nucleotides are TGTGCCAGCAGTAAACTAGCGGGGGGGTCTTACAATGAGCAGTTCTTC.

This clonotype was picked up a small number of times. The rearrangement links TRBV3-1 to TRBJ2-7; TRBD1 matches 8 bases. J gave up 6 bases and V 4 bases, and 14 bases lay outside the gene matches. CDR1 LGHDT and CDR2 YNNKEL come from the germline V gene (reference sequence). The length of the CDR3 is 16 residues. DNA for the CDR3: TGTGCCAGCAGCCCCCCGGGCAGGGGGCCCATGGGCGAGCAGTACTTC. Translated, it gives CASSPPGRGPMGEQYF.

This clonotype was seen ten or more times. The chain's CDR3 is CASSLSGSPDTQYF. The CDR3 DNA reads as TGTGCCAGCAGCTTGAGCGGGAGCCCAGATACGCAGTATTTT. The gene calls are TRBV5-5 and TRBJ2-3; 8 bases line up with TRBD2. The CDR3 extends over 14 amino acids. Germline assignment: CDR1 SGHKS and CDR2 YYEKEE (reference sequence). Trimming removed 1 base from V and 4 bases from J; junction bases left unmatched: 2.

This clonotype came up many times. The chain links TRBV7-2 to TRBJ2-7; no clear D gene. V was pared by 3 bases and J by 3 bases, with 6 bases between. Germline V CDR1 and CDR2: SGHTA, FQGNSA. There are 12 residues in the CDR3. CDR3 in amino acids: CASSLDLYEQYF. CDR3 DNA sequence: TGTGCCAGCAGCTTGGACCTCTACGAGCAGTACTTC.

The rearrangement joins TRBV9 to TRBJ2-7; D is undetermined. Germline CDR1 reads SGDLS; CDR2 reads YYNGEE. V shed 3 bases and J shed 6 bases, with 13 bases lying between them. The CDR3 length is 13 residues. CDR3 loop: CASSARYGLEQYF. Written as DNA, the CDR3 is TGTGCCAGCAGCGCCAGATATGGGCTCGAGCAGTACTTC.

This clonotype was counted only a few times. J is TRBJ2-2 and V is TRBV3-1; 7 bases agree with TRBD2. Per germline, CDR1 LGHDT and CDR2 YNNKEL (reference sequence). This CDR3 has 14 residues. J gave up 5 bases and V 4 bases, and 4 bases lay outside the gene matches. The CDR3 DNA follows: TGTGCCAGCAGCCGTCACGGGGGGACCGGGGAGCTGTTTTTT. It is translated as CASSRHGGTGELFF.

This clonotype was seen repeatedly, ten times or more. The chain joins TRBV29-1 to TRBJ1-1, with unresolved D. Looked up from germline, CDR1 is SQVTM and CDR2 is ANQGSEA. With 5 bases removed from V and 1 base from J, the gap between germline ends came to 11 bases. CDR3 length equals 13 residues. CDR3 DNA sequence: TGCAGCGTTATAAGGGCCACGAACACTGAAGCTTTCTTT. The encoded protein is CSVIRATNTEAFF.

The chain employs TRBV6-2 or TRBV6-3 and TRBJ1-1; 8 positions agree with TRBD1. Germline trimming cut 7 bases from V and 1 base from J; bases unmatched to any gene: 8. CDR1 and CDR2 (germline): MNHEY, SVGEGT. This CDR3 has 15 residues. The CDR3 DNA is TGTGCCAGCAACGGACAGGGTAGGAGGAACACTGAAGCTTTCTTT. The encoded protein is CASNGQGRRNTEAFF.

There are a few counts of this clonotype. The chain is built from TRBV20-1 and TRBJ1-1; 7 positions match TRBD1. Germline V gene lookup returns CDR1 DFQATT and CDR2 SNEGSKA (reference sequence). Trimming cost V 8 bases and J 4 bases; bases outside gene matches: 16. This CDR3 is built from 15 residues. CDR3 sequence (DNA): TGCAGTCCTAAAGGGATTGACAGGGTGCCCACTGAAGCTTTCTTT. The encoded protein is CSPKGIDRVPTEAFF.